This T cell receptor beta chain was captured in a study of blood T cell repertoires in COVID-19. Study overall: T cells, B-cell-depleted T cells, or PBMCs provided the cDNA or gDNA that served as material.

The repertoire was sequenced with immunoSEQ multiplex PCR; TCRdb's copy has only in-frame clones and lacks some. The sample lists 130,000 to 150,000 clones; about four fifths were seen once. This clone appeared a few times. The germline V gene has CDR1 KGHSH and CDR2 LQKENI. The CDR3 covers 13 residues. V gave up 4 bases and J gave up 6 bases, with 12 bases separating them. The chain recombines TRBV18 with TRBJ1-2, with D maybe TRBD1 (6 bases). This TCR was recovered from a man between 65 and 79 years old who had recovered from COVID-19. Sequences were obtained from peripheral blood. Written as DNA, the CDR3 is TGTGCCAGCTCACGAGGCTCAGGGGATGGCTACACCTTC. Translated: CASSRGSGDGYTF.